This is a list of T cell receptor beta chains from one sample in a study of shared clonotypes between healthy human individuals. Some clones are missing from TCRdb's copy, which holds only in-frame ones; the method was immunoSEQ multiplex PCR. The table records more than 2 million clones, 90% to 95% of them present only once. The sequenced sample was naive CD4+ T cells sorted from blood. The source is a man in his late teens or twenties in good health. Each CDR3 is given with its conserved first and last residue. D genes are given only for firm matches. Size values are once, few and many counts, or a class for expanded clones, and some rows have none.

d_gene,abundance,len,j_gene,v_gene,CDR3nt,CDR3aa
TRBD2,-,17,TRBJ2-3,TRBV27,TGTGCCAGCAGTTTAGTCTCGGGGGGGGCAGGGTTAGGTACGCAGTATTTT,CASSLVSGGAGLGTQYF
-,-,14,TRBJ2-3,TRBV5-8,TGTGCCAGCAGCTCACTGGACTCCACAGATACGCAGTATTTT,CASSSLDSTDTQYF
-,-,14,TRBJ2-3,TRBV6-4,TGTGCCAGCAGACTGGACTCGGCGACAGATACGCAGTATTTT,CASRLDSATDTQYF
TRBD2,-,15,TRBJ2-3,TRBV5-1,TGCGCCAGCAGCCCACCGGGACTAGTCACAGATACGCAGTATTTT,CASSPPGLVTDTQYF
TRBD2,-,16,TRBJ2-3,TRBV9,TGTGCCAGCAGCGTTAAGATCCTAGCGGCGGCAGATACGCAGTATTTT,CASSVKILAAADTQYF
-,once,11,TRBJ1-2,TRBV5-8,TGTGCCAGCAGCTTGGGGCAGGTTCTAACCTTC,CASSLGQVLTF
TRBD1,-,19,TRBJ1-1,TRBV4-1,TGCGCCAGCAGCCAGCGCTCCAAGGGGGCTTGGGAAGAGAACACTGAAGCTTTCTTT,CASSQRSKGAWEENTEAFF
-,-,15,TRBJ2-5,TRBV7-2,TGTGCCAGCAGCTTAATGGTTGCGGCCTACGAGACCCAGTACTTC,CASSLMVAAYETQYF
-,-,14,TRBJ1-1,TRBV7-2,TGTGCCAGCAGCTCGGACACCATGAACACTGAAGCTTTCTTT,CASSSDTMNTEAFF
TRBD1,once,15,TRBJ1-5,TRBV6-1,TGTGCCAGCAGTCCGGGACAGGGAGGAAATCAGCCCCAGCATTTT,CASSPGQGGNQPQHF
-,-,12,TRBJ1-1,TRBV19,TGTGCCAGTAGTATTCTTGGCACTGAAGCTTTCTTT,CASSILGTEAFF
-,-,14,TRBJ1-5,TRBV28,TGTGCCAGCCGTCGACGGCAAACGCGACAGCCCCAGCATTTT,CASRRRQTRQPQHF
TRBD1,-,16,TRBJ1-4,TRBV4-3,TGCGCCAGCAGCCAAGGGGTTGGGGACAGGCCTGAAAAACTGTTTTTT,CASSQGVGDRPEKLFF
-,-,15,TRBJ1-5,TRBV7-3,TGTGCCAGCAGCCGACAGCTTTATAGCAATCAGCCCCAGCATTTT,CASSRQLYSNQPQHF
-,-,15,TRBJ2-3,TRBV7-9,TGTGCCAGCAGCCTCCACTTGACTGACACAGATACGCAGTATTTT,CASSLHLTDTDTQYF
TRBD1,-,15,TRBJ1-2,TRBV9,TGTGCCAGCAGCACTCGGACAGGGACCAACTATGGCTACACCTTC,CASSTRTGTNYGYTF
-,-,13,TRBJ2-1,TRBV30,TGTGCCTGGAGTGTACCCCCTGTGGATGAGCAGTTCTTC,CAWSVPPVDEQFF
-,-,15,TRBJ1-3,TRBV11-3,TGTGCCAGCAGCTTAGAAGGGGCAGCTGGAAACACCATATATTTT,CASSLEGAAGNTIYF
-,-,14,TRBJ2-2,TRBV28,TGTGCCAGCAGACACCCTCTTGGGGCCGGGGAGCTGTTTTTT,CASRHPLGAGELFF
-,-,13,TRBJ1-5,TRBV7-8,TGTGCCAGCAGCTTCCGGGGGGTATCGCCCCAGCATTTT,CASSFRGVSPQHF
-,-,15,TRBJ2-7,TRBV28,TGTGCCAGCAGTTTGCCGCGGACAGCTTCCTACGAGCAGTACTTC,CASSLPRTASYEQYF
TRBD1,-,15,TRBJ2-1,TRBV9,TGTGCCAGCAGCCCCCAGGTTGGACAGGTTACCGAGCAGTTCTTC,CASSPQVGQVTEQFF
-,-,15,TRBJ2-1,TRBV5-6,TGTGCCAGCAGCACGGGACTCCCCTCCTACAATGAGCAGTTCTTC,CASSTGLPSYNEQFF
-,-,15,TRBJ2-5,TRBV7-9,TGTGCCAGCAGCTTATCCGGGGACCGAAAAGAGACCCAGTACTTC,CASSLSGDRKETQYF
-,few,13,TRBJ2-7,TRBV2,TGTGCCAGCAGTTACACAGGGACCTACGAGCAGTACTTC,CASSYTGTYEQYF
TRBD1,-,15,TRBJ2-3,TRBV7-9,TGTGCCAGCAGCTCCAGACAGGGGGCTACAGATACGCAGTATTTT,CASSSRQGATDTQYF
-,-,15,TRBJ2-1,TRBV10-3,TGTGCCATCAGTGAGCCCGGGACTCTTCGCGATGAGCAGTTCTTC,CAISEPGTLRDEQFF
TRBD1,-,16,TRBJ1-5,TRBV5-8,TGTGCCAGCAGCTCGAGATTCGGACAGGCGGCTCAGCCCCAGCATTTT,CASSSRFGQAAQPQHF
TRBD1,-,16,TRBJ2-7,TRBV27,TGTGCCAGCAGTTACCGGGACAGGGGATTCTCCTACGAGCAGTACTTC,CASSYRDRGFSYEQYF
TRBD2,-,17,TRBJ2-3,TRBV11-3,TGTGCCAGCAGCATAGGACTAGCGGGAGCTAGCACAGATACGCAGTATTTT,CASSIGLAGASTDTQYF
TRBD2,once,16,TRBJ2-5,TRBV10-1,TGCGCCAGCAGTGAGGAGCTAGCGGGAGGTGTGGAGACCCAGTACTTC,CASSEELAGGVETQYF
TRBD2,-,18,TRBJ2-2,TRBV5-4,TGTGCCAGCAGCCGCCAGCGACCGACTAGCTATTACACCGGGGAGCTGTTTTTT,CASSRQRPTSYYTGELFF
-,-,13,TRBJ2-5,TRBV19,TGTGCCAGCCGAGGACAGTTAAAGGAGACCCAGTACTTC,CASRGQLKETQYF
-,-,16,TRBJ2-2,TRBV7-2,TGTGCCAGCAGCTTATTTGTACAGGGGAACACCGGGGAGCTGTTTTTT,CASSLFVQGNTGELFF
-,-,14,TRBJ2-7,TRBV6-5,TGTGCCAGCAGTTACAAAAGTAGCGGCTACGAGCAGTACTTC,CASSYKSSGYEQYF
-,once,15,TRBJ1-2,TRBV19,TGTGCCAGTAGTATAGTAAACCGGGACGGCTATGGCTACACCTTC,CASSIVNRDGYGYTF
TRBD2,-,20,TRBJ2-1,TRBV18,TGTGCCAGCTCACCCGTTTTGGGACTAGCGGGAGACCCCCCCTACAATGAGCAGTTCTTC,CASSPVLGLAGDPPYNEQFF
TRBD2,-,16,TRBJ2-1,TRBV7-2,TGTGCCAGCAGCTCCTCGGGACTAGCGGCTGATGGTGAGCAGTTCTTC,CASSSSGLAADGEQFF
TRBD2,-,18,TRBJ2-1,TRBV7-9,TGTGCCAGCAGCCTTCTAGCGGGACTAGGTTACTCCTACAATGAGCAGTTCTTC,CASSLLAGLGYSYNEQFF
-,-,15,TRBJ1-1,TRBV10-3,TGTGCCATCAGTGAGTCGTCGAGTCCGAGTACTGAAGCTTTCTTT,CAISESSSPSTEAFF
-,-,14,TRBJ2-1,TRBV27,TGTGCCAGCAGTTTATCGTTCGCCTGGAATGAGCAGTTCTTC,CASSLSFAWNEQFF
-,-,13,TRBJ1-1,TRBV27,TGTGCCAGCAGTTTATTCGGGGATCCTGAAGCTTTCTTT,CASSLFGDPEAFF
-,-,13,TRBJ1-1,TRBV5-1,TGCGCCAGCAGCGTTTACCTGGGCACTGAAGCTTTCTTT,CASSVYLGTEAFF
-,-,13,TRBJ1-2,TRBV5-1,TGCGCCAGCAGCTCCTCCGGGGGGTATGGCTACACCTTC,CASSSSGGYGYTF
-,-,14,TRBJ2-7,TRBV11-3,TGTGCCAGCAGCCCCGGCGGGACAGACTACGAGCAGTACTTC,CASSPGGTDYEQYF
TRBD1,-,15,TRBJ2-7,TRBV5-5,TGTGCCAGCAGCTCGACTCAGGGGGCGTCCTACGAGCAGTACTTC,CASSSTQGASYEQYF
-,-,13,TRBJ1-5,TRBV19,TGTGCCAGTAGTATAATGTTGGATCAGCCCCAGCATTTT,CASSIMLDQPQHF
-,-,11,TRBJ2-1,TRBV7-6,TGTGCCAGCCGTCTCGGAGATGAGCAGTTCTTC,CASRLGDEQFF
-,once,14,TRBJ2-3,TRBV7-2,TGTGCCAGCAGCATTCAGGGGAGCACAGATACGCAGTATTTT,CASSIQGSTDTQYF